These T cell receptor beta chains were read from a single sample in a study of molecular identifiers for immune sequencing clone quantification. TCRdb redid the calling of the PCR reads with MiXCR, one entry per CDR3 protein. The repertoire holds 460,000 or so distinct CDR3 sequences, with around 25% as singletons. The specimen was naive CD8+ T cells from blood, with Jurkat cell RNA spiked in. These receptors all come from a human donor in good health. Some libraries in this study had Jurkat cell RNA spiked in. Each CDR3 is given with its conserved first and last residue. A D gene is named only where the DNA matches it firmly. Not every row has a clone size; where given, it reads once, few, many or a size class.

>TRBD2|few|TRBV9|TRBJ2-2
TGTGCCAGCACCTCTAGCGGGCTAAACACCGGGGAGCTGTTTTTT
CASTSSGLNTGELFF
>TRBD1|.|TRBV5-4|TRBJ2-7
TGTGCCAGCAGCTCGGACAGGGCGGCCGAGCAGTACTTC
CASSSDRAAEQYF
>.|many|TRBV4-3|TRBJ1-1
TGCGCCAGCAGCGAGGTTAGCAGAGAGGCTGAAGCTTTCTTT
CASSEVSREAEAFF
>TRBD1|few|TRBV7-9|TRBJ2-7
TGTGCCAGCAGCTTAGGGGAATGGACAGGGCGGAACGAGCAGTACTTC
CASSLGEWTGRNEQYF
>TRBD1|few|TRBV7-2|TRBJ2-2
TGTGCCAGCAGCCATCCTACTCGGGACAGTCATTGGGGGGAGCTGTTTTTT
CASSHPTRDSHWGELFF
>.|.|TRBV19|TRBJ2-7
TGTGCCAGTAGTATCTGGACAGCCGGGGGAGAGCCGTACTTC
CASSIWTAGGEPYF
>.|few|TRBV12-3/TRBV12-4|TRBJ1-1
TGTGCCAGCAGCCTCTCCGGGACGCTCCCTGAAGCTTTCTTT
CASSLSGTLPEAFF
>.|many|TRBV7-9|TRBJ2-5
TGTGCCAGCAGCATAAACAGCAGGGAGACCCAGTACTTC
CASSINSRETQYF
>.|many|TRBV5-5|TRBJ1-5
TGTGCCAGCAGCCTCGCCGGGATCCTCAATCAGCCCCAGCATTTT
CASSLAGILNQPQHF
>TRBD1|many|TRBV6-2/TRBV6-3|TRBJ1-1
TGTGCCAGCAGTTACCACGCAGGGGGCACTGAAGCTTTCTTT
CASSYHAGGTEAFF
>TRBD1|few|TRBV3-1|TRBJ1-2
TGTGCCAGCAGCCAAGAGGTCGCCCGGGACAGGTCTTACTATGGCTACACCTTC
CASSQEVARDRSYYGYTF
>.|few|TRBV10-3|TRBJ2-7
TGTGCCATCAGTGATGGGGACACTACCTACGAGCAGTACTTC
CAISDGDTTYEQYF
>.|few|TRBV6-5|TRBJ1-6
TGTGCCAGCAGTTATGTCTTTCGCCAGGGGTTTAATTCACCCCTCCACTTT
CASSYVFRQGFNSPLHF
>.|.|TRBV7-7|TRBJ1-5
TGTGCCAGCAGCTCCGAGGACATTTTATCGGATCAGTCCCAGCATTTT
CASSSEDILSDQSQHF
>.|.|TRBV4-1|TRBJ1-1
TGCGCCAGCAGCCAAGGAGAGGACACTGAAGCTTTCTTT
CASSQGEDTEAFF
>.|.|TRBV14|TRBJ2-5
TGTGCCAGCAGCCAAGATCATTTAGGGTCCTTAGGGGATCCCGATAGGACCCAGTACTTC
CASSQDHLGSLGDPDRTQYF
>.|.|TRBV3-2|TRBJ1-1
TGTGCCAGCAGCCATGGAGTGAACACTGAAGCTTTCTTT
CASSHGVNTEAFF
>.|few|TRBV27|TRBJ1-6
TGTGCCAGCAGTAGCTTGAGCTCCTATAATTCACCCCTCCACTTT
CASSSLSSYNSPLHF
>.|few|TRBV29-1|TRBJ2-5
TGCAGCGTTGACGCAGGGGCCGGGGTGATCCAGTACTTC
CSVDAGAGVIQYF
>.|many|TRBV6-2/TRBV6-3|TRBJ2-7
TGTGCCAGCAGTCCCAAGGTGGTTGACTACGAGCAGTACTTC
CASSPKVVDYEQYF
>TRBD2|once|TRBV15|TRBJ2-7
TGTGCCCCCAGCAGAGTTGGCGGGGGGGCGATATACGAGCAGTACTTC
CAPSRVGGGAIYEQYF
>.|few|TRBV10-3|TRBJ2-7
TGTGCCATCAGTGAGGGGGGAGAACCCTACGAGCAGTACTTC
CAISEGGEPYEQYF
>.|.|TRBV12-5|TRBJ1-1
TGTGCTAGTGGCAAAGACGTTGGGAACGGCACTGAAGCTTTCTTT
CASGKDVGNGTEAFF
>.|.|TRBV27|TRBJ2-1
TGTGCCAGCAGTTTCGTCGGAGGCCCATACAATGAGCAGTTCTTC
CASSFVGGPYNEQFF
>.|.|TRBV3-1|TRBJ1-2
TGTGCCAGCAGCCTTGACAGGTCTCGGACCTATGGCTACACCTTC
CASSLDRSRTYGYTF
>.|.|TRBV6-2/TRBV6-3|TRBJ2-7
TGTGCCAGCAGTTACTCGATTTCGGGGCGGGACGAGCAGTACTTC
CASSYSISGRDEQYF
>.|.|TRBV11-2|TRBJ2-4
TGTGCCAGCAGCTCCGCTGTCCTACCAAACAAAAACATTCAGTACTTC
CASSSAVLPNKNIQYF
>.|.|TRBV19|TRBJ1-1
TGTGCCAGTAGTATATGGGGGGACACTAAAGCTTTCTTT
CASSIWGDTKAFF
>.|.|TRBV5-3|TRBJ2-4
TGTGCCAGCAGCTCGGAAGACGGTGGATTTTTAGCCAAAAACATTCAGTACTTC
CASSSEDGGFLAKNIQYF
>.|few|TRBV19|TRBJ2-2
TGTGCCACCACCGGAGTGATGGACCGGCGGTCCGGGGAGCTGTTTTTT
CATTGVMDRRSGELFF
>TRBD2|few|TRBV19|TRBJ2-2
TGTGCCAGTAGTATAGACGGACTAGCGGGGGGACCGAACACCGGGGAGCTGTTTTTT
CASSIDGLAGGPNTGELFF